Listed below are T cell receptor beta chains from one sample, sequenced in a study of blood T cell repertoires in COVID-19. TCRdb's table, derived via immunoSEQ multiplex PCR, lists solely in-frame clones and lacks some. The profile shows about 100,000 clones, roughly 92% of them singletons. Sequencing was done on a sample of peripheral blood. The receptor set was obtained from a man over 45 with active COVID-19. The CDR3 runs from the conserved cysteine through the conserved F or W. D genes are given only for firm matches. Not every row has a clone size; where given, it reads once, few, many or a size class.

V	size	J	D	CDR3	DNA
TRBV5-1	-	TRBJ2-5	TRBD2	CASRAYTTSGGQETQYF	TGCGCCAGCAGAGCTTATACGACTAGCGGGGGGCAAGAGACCCAGTACTTC
TRBV5-1	-	TRBJ2-2	TRBD1	CASSLQGAGGDTGELFF	TGCGCCAGCAGCTTGCAAGGTGCAGGGGGCGACACCGGGGAGCTGTTTTTT
TRBV15	-	TRBJ2-1	TRBD1	CATSILDRDLRNEQFF	TGTGCCACCAGCATCCTTGACAGGGACCTAAGGAATGAGCAGTTCTTC
TRBV11-2	-	TRBJ1-3	-	CASSLVHSPAGGTIYF	TGTGCCAGCAGCTTAGTCCACAGCCCCGCCGGGGGGACCATATATTTT
TRBV4-1	-	TRBJ1-3	TRBD1	CASSRGTGDSGNTIYF	TGCGCCAGCAGCCGAGGCACAGGGGACTCTGGAAACACCATATATTTT
TRBV3-1/TRBV3-2	-	TRBJ1-5	-	CASSQDPTGKQPQHF	TGTGCCAGCAGCCAAGATCCAACAGGGAAGCAGCCCCAGCATTTT
TRBV2	few	TRBJ1-1	TRBD1	CASRTQGVQAFF	TGTGCCAGCAGAACACAGGGGGTCCAAGCTTTCTTT
TRBV19	-	TRBJ2-1	TRBD2	CASSIIPSGAYNEQFF	TGTGCCAGTAGTATAATCCCTAGCGGGGCCTACAATGAGCAGTTCTTC
TRBV5-6	-	TRBJ2-1	TRBD2	CASSLVAGLAGVREQFF	TGTGCCAGCAGCTTGGTAGCGGGACTAGCGGGAGTACGGGAGCAGTTCTTC
TRBV15	-	TRBJ2-4	TRBD1	CATSRDLGGLVIQYF	TGTGCCACCAGCAGAGATTTAGGGGGCCTTGTCATTCAGTACTTC
TRBV27	-	TRBJ2-1	TRBD2	CASRPGGQGEQFF	TGTGCCAGCAGGCCGGGAGGGCAAGGTGAGCAGTTCTTC
TRBV3-1/TRBV3-2	few	TRBJ2-1	TRBD2	CASSPYAASGIYEQFF	TGTGCCAGCAGCCCATACGCGGCTAGCGGGATCTATGAGCAGTTCTTC
TRBV19	-	TRBJ2-6	-	CASSITGANVLTF	TGTGCCAGTAGTATTACTGGGGCCAACGTCCTGACTTTC
TRBV19	-	TRBJ2-3	-	CASSMGGGRGTDTQYF	TGTGCCAGTAGTATGGGGGGGGGCCGTGGGACAGATACGCAGTATTTT
TRBV11-3	-	TRBJ2-6	TRBD1	CASSLGQGVPSGANVLTF	TGTGCCAGCAGCTTAGGACAGGGGGTACCCTCTGGGGCCAACGTCCTGACTTTC
TRBV30	-	TRBJ2-1	TRBD1	CAWSVQGAEQFF	TGTGCCTGGAGTGTACAGGGGGCGGAGCAGTTCTTC
TRBV24-1	-	TRBJ1-2	-	CATSDSQVPANYGYTF	TGTGCCACCAGTGATTCCCAGGTTCCAGCCAACTATGGCTACACCTTC
TRBV2	-	TRBJ2-3	TRBD2	CASSVRERGTDTQYF	TGTGCCAGCAGTGTGCGGGAGAGGGGCACAGATACGCAGTATTTT
TRBV19	-	TRBJ2-6	TRBD1	CASRSPGQGAGANVLTF	TGTGCCAGTAGATCCCCCGGACAGGGGGCTGGGGCCAACGTCCTGACTTTC
TRBV30	few	TRBJ2-1	TRBD2	CAWSGIAGVANEQFF	TGTGCCTGGAGCGGAATAGCGGGAGTCGCGAATGAGCAGTTCTTC
TRBV27	-	TRBJ2-2	-	CASSPHSVTTGELFF	TGTGCCAGCAGTCCCCATAGCGTCACCACCGGGGAGCTGTTTTTT
TRBV2	-	TRBJ1-2	-	CASSEALQRVGGYTF	TGTGCCAGCAGTGAAGCGCTTCAGAGGGTCGGGGGCTACACCTTC